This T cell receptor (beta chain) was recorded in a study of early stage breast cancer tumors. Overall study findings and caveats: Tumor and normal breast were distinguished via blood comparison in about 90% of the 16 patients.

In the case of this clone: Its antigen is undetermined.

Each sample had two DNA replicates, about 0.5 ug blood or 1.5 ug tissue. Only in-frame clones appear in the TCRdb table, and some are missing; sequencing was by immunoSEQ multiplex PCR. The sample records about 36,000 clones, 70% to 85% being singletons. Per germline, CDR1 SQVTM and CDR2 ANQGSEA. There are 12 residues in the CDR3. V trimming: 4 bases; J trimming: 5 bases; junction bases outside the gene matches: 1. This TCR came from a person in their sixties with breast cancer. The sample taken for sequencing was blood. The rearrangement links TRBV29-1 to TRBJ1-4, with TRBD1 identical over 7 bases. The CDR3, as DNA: TGCAGCGTTGCAGGGGGGAATGAAAAACTGTTTTTT. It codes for CSVAGGNEKLFF. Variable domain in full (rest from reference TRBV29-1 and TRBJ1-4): SAVISQKPSRDICQRGTSLTIQCQVDSQVTMMFWYRQQPGQSLTLIATANQGSEATYESGFVIDKFPISRPNLTFSTLTVSNMSPEDSSIYLCSVAGGNEKLFFGSGTQLSVL.